This TCR beta chain was recovered during a study of T cells in Graves' hyperthyroidism and ophthalmopathy. General study points: The majority of expanded thyroid clonotypes above 0.001 also appeared in blood.

The authors deemed Graves' hyperthyroidism stable absent ophthalmopathy progression within 18 months. Patients aged 18 to 65 had newly diagnosed hyperthyroidism of under 2 months' duration. Diagnosis rested on symptoms, serum thyroxine and TRAb, thyroid ultrasound, and orbital computed tomography. As concerns this clonotype: Its antigen is still unknown.

TCR beta CDR3 regions were amplified from RNA. The HTBI primer set was used in a first-round RT-PCR of the TCR CDR3. TCRdb passed the multiplex PCR reads through MiXCR, listing each CDR3 protein once. The repertoire consists of about 540,000 distinct CDR3 sequences, with 46% occurring once and the leading ten covering more than 7.5%. J gave up 7 bases and V 6 bases, and 6 bases lay outside the gene matches. The length of the CDR3 is 14 residues. CDR1 and CDR2 from the germline V gene are DFQATT and SNEGSKA (reference sequence). The receptor comes from a woman under 30 with Graves' hyperthyroidism. The gene calls are TRBV20-1 and TRBJ2-5; 15 nucleotides agree with TRBD2. Source material: peripheral blood or thyroid tissue (not recorded which). CDR3 bases: TGCAGTGCGAGGACTAGCGGGAGGGACACGACCCAGTACTTC. It codes for CSARTSGRDTTQYF.